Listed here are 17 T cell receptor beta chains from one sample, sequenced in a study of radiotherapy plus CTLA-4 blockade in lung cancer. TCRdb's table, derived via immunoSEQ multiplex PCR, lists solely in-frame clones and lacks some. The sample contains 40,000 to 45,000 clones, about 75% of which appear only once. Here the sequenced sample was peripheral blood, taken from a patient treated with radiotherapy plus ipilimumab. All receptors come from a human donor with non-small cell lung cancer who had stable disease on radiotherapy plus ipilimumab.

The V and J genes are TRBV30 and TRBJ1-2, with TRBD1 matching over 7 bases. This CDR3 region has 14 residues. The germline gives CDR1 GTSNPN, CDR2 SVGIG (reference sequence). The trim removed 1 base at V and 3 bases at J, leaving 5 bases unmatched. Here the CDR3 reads CAWSEGTAYYGYTF. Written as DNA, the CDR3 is TGTGCCTGGAGTGAAGGGACAGCCTACTATGGCTACACCTTC. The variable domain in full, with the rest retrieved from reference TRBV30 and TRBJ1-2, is SQTIHQWPATLVQPVGSPLSLECTVEGTSNPNLYWYRQAAGRGLQLLFYSVGIGQISSEVPQNLSASRPQDRQFILSSKKLLLSDSGFYLCAWSEGTAYYGYTFGSGTRLTVV.

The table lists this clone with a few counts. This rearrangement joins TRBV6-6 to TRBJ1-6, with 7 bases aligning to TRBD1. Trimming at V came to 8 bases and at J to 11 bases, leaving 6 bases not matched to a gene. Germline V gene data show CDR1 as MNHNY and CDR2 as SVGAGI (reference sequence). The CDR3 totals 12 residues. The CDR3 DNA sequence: TGTGCCAGCGCGGAGGGACAGACACCCCTCCACTTT. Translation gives CASAEGQTPLHF.

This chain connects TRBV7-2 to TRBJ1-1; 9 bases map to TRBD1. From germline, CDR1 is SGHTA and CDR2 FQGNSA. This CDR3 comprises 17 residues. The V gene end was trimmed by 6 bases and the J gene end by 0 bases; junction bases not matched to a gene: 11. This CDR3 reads CASSFTGTGRMNTEAFF. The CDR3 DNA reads TGTGCCAGCAGTTTTACCGGGACAGGGAGAATGAACACTGAAGCTTTCTTT.

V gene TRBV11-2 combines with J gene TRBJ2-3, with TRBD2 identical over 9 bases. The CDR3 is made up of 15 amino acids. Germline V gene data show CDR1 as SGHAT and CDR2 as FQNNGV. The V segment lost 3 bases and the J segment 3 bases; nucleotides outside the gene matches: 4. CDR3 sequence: CASSFRAGGTDTQYF. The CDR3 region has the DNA TGTGCCAGCAGCTTCAGGGCGGGGGGGACAGATACGCAGTATTTT.

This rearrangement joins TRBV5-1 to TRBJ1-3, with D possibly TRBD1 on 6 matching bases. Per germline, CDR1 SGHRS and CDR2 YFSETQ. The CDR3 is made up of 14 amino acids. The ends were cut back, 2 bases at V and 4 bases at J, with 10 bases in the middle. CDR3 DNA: TGCGCCAGCAGCTTTGACAGGTCCGGAAACACCATATATTTT. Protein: CASSFDRSGNTIYF.

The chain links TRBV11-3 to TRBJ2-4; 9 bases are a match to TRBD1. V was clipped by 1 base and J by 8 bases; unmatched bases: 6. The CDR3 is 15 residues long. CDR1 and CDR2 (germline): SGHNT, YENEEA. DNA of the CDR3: TGTGCCAGCAGCTTAGGAGGGACAGGGTTCGACATTCAGTACTTC. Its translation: CASSLGGTGFDIQYF.

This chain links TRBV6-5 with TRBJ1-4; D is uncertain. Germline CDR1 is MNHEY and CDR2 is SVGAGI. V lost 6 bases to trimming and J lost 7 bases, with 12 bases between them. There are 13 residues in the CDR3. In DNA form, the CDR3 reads TGTGCCAGCAGATCCCTGGAGGGTGAAAAACTGTTTTTT. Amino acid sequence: CASRSLEGEKLFF.

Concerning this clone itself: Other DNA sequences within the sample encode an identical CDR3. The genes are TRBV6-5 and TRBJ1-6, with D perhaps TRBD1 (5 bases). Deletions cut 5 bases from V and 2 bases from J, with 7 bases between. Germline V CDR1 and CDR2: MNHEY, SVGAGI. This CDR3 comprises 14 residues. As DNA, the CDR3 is TGTGCCAGCAGTGCGGGACCCTATAATTCACCCCTCCACTTT. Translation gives CASSAGPYNSPLHF.

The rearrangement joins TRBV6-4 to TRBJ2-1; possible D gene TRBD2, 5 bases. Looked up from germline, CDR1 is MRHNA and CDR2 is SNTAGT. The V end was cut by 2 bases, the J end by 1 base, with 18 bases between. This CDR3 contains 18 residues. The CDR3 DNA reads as TGTGCCAGCAGTGACGGGGTCCCTAGCTCTAGATCCTACAATGAGCAGTTCTTC. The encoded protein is CASSDGVPSSRSYNEQFF.

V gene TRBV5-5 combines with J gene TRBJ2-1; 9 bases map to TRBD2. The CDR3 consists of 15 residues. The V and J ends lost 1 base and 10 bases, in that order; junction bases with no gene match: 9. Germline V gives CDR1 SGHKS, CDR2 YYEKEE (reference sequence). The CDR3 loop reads CASSLIASGVVEQFF. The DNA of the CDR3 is TGTGCCAGCAGCTTGATTGCTAGCGGGGTGGTCGAGCAGTTCTTC.

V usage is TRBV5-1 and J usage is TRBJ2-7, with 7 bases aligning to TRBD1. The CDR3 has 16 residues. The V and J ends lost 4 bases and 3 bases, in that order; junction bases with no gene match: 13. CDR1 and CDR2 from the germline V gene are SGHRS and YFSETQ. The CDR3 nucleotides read TGCGCCAGCAGCCTATCCCCGGACAGGCGACGCTACGAGCAGTACTTC. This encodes CASSLSPDRRRYEQYF.

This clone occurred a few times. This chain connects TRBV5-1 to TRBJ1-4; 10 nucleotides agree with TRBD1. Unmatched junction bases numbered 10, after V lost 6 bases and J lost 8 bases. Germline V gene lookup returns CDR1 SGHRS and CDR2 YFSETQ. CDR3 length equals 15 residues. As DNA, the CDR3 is TGCGCCAGCACTCCCGGGACAGGGGAGGGGGAAAAACTGTTTTTT. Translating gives CASTPGTGEGEKLFF. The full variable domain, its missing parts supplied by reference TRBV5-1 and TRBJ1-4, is KAGVTQTPRYLIKTRGQQVTLSCSPISGHRSVSWYQQTPGQGLQFLFEYFSETQRNKGNFPGRFSGRQFSNSRSEMNVSTLELGDSALYLCASTPGTGEGEKLFFGSGTQLSVL.

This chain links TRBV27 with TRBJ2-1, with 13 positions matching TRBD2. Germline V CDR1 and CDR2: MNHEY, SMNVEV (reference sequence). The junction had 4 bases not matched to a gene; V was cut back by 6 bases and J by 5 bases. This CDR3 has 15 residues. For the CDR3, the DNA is TGTGCCAGCAGCCGCGGGACTAGCGGGGACAATGAGCAGTTCTTC. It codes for CASSRGTSGDNEQFF.

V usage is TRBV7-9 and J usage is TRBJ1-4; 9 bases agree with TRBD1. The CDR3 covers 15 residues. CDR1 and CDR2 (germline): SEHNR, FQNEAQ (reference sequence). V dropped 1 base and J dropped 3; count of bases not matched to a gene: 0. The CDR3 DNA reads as TGTGCCAGCAGCTTAGGGGACAGGGCTAATGAAAAACTGTTTTTT. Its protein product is CASSLGDRANEKLFF.

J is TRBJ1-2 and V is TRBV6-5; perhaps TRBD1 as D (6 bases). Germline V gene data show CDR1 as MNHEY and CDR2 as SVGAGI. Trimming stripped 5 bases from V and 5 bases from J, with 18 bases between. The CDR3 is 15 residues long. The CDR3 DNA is TGTGCCAGCAGTCCCCGGGGGGGGCGGGGATATGGCTACACCTTC. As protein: CASSPRGGRGYGYTF.

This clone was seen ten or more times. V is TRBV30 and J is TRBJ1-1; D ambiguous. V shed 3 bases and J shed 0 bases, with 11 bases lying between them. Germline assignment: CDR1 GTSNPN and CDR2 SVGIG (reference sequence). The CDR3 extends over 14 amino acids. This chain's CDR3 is CAWRFAGLNTEAFF. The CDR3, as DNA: TGTGCCTGGAGGTTTGCAGGTTTGAACACTGAAGCTTTCTTT.

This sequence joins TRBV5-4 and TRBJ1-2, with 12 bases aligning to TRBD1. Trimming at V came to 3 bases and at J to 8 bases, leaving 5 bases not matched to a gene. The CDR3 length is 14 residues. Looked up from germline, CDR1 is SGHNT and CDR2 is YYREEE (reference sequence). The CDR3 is CASSSGQGAGGYTF. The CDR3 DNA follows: TGTGCCAGCAGCTCGGGACAGGGGGCGGGGGGCTACACCTTC.